This T cell receptor beta chain is from a study of T cell changes during pregnancy in multiple sclerosis. Method: immunoSEQ multiplex PCR; TCRdb's copy keeps in-frame clones and lacks some. Among about 99,000 clones listed, roughly 92% were seen once. Germline CDR1 SGHRS, CDR2 YFSETQ. V trimming: 3 bases; J trimming: 3 bases; junction bases outside the gene matches: 8. The CDR3 is made up of 15 amino acids. The source is a female donor with multiple sclerosis, enrolled in a pregnancy study. The rearrangement links TRBV5-1 to TRBJ1-1; TRBD1 matches 7 bases. The sample consisted of peripheral blood, taken after pregnancy. DNA for the CDR3: TGCGCCAGCAGCTCCTCACAGGGGTTGGACACTGAAGCTTTCTTT. It codes for CASSSSQGLDTEAFF.